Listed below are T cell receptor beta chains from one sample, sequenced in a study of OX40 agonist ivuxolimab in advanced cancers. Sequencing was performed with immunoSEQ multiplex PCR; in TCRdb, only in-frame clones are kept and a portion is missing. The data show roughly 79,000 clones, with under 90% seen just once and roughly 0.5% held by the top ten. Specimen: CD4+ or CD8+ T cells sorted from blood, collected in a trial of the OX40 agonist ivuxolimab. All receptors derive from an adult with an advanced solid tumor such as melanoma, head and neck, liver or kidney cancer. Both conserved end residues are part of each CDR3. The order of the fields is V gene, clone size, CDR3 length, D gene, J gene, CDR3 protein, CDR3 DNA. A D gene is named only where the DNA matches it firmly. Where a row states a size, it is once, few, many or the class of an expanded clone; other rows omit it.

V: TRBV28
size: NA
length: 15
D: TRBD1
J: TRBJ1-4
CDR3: CASSGQGYHGEKLFF
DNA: TGTGCCAGCAGTGGACAGGGGTATCATGGTGAAAAACTGTTTTTT

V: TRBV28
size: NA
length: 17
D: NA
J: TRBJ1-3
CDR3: CASSENDLWDPINTIYF
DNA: TGTGCCAGCAGTGAAAATGACCTCTGGGACCCTATCAACACCATATATTTT

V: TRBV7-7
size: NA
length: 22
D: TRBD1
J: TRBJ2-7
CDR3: CASSLDRVTLFLDSILPYEQYF
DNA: TGTGCCAGCAGCTTGGACAGGGTGACCCTTTTTCTGGACTCTATACTCCCCTACGAGCAGTACTTC

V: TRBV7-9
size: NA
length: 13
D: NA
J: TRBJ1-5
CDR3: CASSLPGNQPQHF
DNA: TGTGCCAGCAGCTTACCCGGGAATCAGCCCCAGCATTTT

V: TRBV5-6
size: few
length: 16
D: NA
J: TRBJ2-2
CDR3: CASSLAKAGYTGELFF
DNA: TGTGCCAGCAGCTTGGCCAAGGCAGGCTACACCGGGGAGCTGTTTTTT

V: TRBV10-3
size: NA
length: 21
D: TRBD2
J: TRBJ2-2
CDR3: CAISESLRLGTSGLNTGELFF
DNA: TGTGCCATCAGTGAGTCCCTACGCCTCGGGACTAGCGGATTGAACACCGGGGAGCTGTTTTTT

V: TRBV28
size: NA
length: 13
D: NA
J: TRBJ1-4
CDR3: CASSSPGEEKLFF
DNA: TGTGCCAGCAGTTCCCCCGGAGAGGAAAAACTGTTTTTT

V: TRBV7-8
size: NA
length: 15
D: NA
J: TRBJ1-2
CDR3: CASSSPGRGSYGYTF
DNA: TGTGCCAGCAGCTCACCGGGACGGGGGAGCTATGGCTACACCTTC

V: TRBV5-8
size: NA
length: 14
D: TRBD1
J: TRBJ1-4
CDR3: CASSLRTGDEKLFF
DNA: TGTGCCAGCAGCTTAAGGACAGGGGATGAAAAACTGTTTTTT

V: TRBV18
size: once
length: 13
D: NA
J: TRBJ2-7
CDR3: CASSPLGDNEQYF
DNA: TGTGCCAGCTCACCACTTGGGGACAACGAGCAGTACTTC

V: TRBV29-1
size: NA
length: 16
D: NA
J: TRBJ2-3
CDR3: CSVDHEKTAGTDTQYF
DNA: TGCAGCGTCGATCATGAAAAGACAGCTGGCACAGATACGCAGTATTTT

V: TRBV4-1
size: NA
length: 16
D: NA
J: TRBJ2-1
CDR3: CASSHIDMVSYNEQFF
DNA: TGCGCCAGCAGCCATATCGACATGGTCTCCTACAATGAGCAGTTCTTC

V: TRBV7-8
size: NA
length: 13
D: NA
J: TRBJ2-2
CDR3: CASSLEIVGELFF
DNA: TGTGCCAGCAGCTTAGAGATTGTCGGGGAGCTGTTTTTT

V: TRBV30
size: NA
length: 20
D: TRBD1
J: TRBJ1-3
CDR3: CAWSVRFLAAGGHFRNTIYF
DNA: TGTGCCTGGAGTGTACGTTTCCTGGCGGCAGGGGGACATTTTCGAAACACCATATATTTT

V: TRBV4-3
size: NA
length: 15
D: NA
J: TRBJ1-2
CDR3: CASSQRNSPNYGYTF
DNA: TGCGCCAGCAGCCAAAGGAACAGTCCTAACTATGGCTACACCTTC

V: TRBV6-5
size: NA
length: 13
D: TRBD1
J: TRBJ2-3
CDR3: CAGNRGSTDTQYF
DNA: TGTGCCGGGAACAGGGGGTCGACGGATACGCAGTATTTT

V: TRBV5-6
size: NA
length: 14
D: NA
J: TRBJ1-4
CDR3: CASSFTGAGEKLFF
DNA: TGTGCCAGCAGCTTCACGGGGGCCGGAGAAAAACTGTTTTTT

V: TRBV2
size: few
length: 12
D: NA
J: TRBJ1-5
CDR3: CASSAGTQPQHF
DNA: TGTGCCAGCAGTGCGGGGACGCAGCCCCAGCATTTT

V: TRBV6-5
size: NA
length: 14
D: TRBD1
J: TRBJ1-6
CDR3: CASRLGQTNSPLHF
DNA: TGTGCCAGCAGGCTGGGACAGACAAATTCACCCCTCCACTTT

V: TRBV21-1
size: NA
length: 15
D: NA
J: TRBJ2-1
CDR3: CASSESSPAYNEQFF
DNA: TGTGCCAGCAGCGAAAGTAGCCCAGCCTACAATGAGCAGTTCTTC

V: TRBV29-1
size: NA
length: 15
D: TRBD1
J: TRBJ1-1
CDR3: CSVVDRGSLNTEAFF
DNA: TGCAGCGTTGTCGACAGGGGCAGTTTGAACACTGAAGCTTTCTTT

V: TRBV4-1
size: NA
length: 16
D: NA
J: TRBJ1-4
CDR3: CASSQDPGGTNEKLFF
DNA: TGCGCCAGCAGCCAAGATCCCGGGGGAACTAATGAAAAACTGTTTTTT

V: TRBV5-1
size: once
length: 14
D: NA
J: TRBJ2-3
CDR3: CASSLEAIEDTQYF
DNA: TGCGCCAGCAGCTTGGAGGCGATTGAAGATACGCAGTATTTT

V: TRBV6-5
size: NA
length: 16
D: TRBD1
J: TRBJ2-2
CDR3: CASSYSLTGGGGELFF
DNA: TGTGCCAGCAGTTACTCGCTAACAGGGGGCGGCGGGGAGCTGTTTTTT

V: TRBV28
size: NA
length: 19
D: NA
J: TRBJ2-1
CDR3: CASSYKILARTLSYNEQFF
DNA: TGTGCCAGCAGTTATAAAATCCTCGCCAGGACCCTCTCCTACAATGAGCAGTTCTTC

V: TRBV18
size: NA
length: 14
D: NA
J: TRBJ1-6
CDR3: CASSPRGMNSPLHF
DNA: TGTGCCAGCTCACCCCGGGGGATGAATTCACCCCTCCACTTT

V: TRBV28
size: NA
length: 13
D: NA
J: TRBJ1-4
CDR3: CASSLFQGRKLFF
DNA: TGTGCCAGCAGTTTATTCCAGGGGCGAAAACTGTTTTTT

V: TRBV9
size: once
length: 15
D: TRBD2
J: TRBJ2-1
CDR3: CASSERGLSVGEQFF
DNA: TGTGCCAGCAGCGAGCGGGGGTTATCGGTCGGTGAGCAGTTCTTC

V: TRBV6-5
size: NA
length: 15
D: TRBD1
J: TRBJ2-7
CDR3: CASSAIRDRPRKQYF
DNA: TGTGCCAGCAGTGCCATCAGGGACAGGCCTAGAAAGCAGTACTTC

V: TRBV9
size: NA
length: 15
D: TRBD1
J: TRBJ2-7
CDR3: CASSVGGTGVYEQYF
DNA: TGTGCCAGCAGCGTAGGAGGGACAGGGGTATACGAGCAGTACTTC

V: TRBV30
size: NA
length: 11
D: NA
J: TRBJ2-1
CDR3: CAWSNGPEQFF
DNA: TGTGCCTGGAGTAATGGGCCAGAGCAGTTCTTC

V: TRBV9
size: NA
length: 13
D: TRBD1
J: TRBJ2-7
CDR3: CASSATGSYEQYF
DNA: TGTGCCAGCAGCGCGACAGGGAGTTACGAGCAGTACTTC

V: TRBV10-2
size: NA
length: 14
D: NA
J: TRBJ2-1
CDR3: CASSVQAGLNEQFF
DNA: TGCGCCAGCTCAGTCCAAGCGGGCCTCAATGAGCAGTTCTTC

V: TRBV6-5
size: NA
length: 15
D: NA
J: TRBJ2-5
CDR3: CASSYGGGAWETQYF
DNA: TGTGCCAGCAGTTACGGTGGGGGGGCGTGGGAGACCCAGTACTTC

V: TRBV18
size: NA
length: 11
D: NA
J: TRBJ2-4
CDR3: CASSLTGTQYF
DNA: TGTGCCAGCTCACTTACCGGGACACAGTACTTC

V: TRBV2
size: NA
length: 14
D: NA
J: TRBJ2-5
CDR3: CASSEVRGLETQYF
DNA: TGTGCCAGCAGTGAAGTAAGGGGATTGGAGACCCAGTACTTC

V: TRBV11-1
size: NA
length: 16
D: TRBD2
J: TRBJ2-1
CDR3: CASSPGGAGGPNEQFF
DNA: TGTGCCAGCAGCCCCGGGGGAGCGGGAGGGCCAAATGAGCAGTTCTTC

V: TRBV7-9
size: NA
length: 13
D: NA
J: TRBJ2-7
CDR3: CASSSSGGNEQYF
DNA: TGTGCCAGCAGCTCAAGTGGGGGTAACGAGCAGTACTTC

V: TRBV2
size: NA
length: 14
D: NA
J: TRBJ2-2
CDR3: CASTGELQNGELFF
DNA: TGTGCCAGCACCGGGGAGCTGCAGAACGGGGAGCTGTTTTTT

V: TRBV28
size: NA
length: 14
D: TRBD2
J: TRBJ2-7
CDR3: CASRAGGGRDEQYF
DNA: TGTGCCAGCAGAGCGGGCGGGGGGCGAGACGAGCAGTACTTC

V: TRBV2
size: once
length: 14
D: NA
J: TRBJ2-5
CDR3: CASSEFADQETQYF
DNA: TGTGCCAGCAGTGAGTTTGCGGACCAAGAGACCCAGTACTTC

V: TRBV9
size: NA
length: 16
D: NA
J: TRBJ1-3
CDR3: CASSSSGFTSGNTIYF
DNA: TGTGCCAGCAGTTCCAGCGGATTCACCTCTGGAAACACCATATATTTT

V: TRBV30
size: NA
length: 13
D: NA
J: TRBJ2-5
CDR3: CAWSVGDRETQYF
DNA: TGTGCCTGGAGTGTAGGTGACAGAGAGACCCAGTACTTC

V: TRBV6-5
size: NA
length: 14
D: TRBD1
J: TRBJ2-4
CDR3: CASRRTGAVNIQYF
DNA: TGTGCCAGCAGAAGGACAGGGGCGGTGAACATTCAGTACTTC

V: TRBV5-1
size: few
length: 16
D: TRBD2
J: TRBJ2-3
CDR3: CASSKGLAGYTDTQYF
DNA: TGCGCCAGCAGCAAGGGACTAGCGGGGTACACAGATACGCAGTATTTT

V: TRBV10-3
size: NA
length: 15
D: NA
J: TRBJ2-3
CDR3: CAISDRDFSTDTQYF
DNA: TGTGCCATCAGTGATAGGGACTTTAGCACAGATACGCAGTATTTT

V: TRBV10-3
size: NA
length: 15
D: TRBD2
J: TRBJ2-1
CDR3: CAISESSGEIYEQFF
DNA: TGTGCCATCAGTGAGTCTAGCGGGGAAATTTATGAGCAGTTCTTC

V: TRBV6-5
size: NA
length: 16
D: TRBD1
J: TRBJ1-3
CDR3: CASSYSTGSAGNTIYF
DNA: TGTGCCAGCAGTTACTCGACAGGGTCGGCTGGAAACACCATATATTTT

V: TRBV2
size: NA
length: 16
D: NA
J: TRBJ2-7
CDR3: CASNGRTQADTEEQYF
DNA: TGTGCCAGCAATGGGCGGACCCAAGCTGATACGGAAGAGCAGTACTTC

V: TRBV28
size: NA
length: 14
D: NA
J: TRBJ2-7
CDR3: CASTEGGRNYEQYF
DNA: TGTGCCAGCACCGAGGGCGGGCGAAACTACGAGCAGTACTTC

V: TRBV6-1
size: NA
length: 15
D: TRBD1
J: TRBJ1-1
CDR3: CASSRDRTWNTEAFF
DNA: TGTGCCAGCAGTCGGGACAGAACCTGGAACACTGAAGCTTTCTTT

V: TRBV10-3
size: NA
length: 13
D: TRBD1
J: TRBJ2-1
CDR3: CAAGQGQYNEQFF
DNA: TGTGCCGCGGGACAGGGGCAGTACAATGAGCAGTTCTTC

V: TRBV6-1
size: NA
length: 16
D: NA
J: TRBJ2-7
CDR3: CASSDQGHALFDEQYF
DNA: TGTGCCAGCAGTGACCAAGGACATGCCCTTTTTGACGAGCAGTACTTC

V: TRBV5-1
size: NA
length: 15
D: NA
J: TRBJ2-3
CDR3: CASSLVGTTTDTQYF
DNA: TGCGCCAGCAGCTTGGTTGGGACAACCACAGATACGCAGTATTTT

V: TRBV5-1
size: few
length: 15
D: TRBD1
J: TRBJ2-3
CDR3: CASRFRDRGTDTQYF
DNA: TGCGCCAGCAGGTTCCGGGACAGGGGTACAGATACGCAGTATTTT

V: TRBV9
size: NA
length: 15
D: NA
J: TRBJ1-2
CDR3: CASSLAGGQGYGYTF
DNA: TGTGCCAGCAGCCTCGCGGGTGGGCAGGGCTATGGCTACACCTTC

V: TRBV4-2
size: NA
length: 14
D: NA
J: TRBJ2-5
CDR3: CASSTGTGKETQYF
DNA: TGTGCCAGCTCGACCGGGACTGGAAAAGAGACCCAGTACTTC

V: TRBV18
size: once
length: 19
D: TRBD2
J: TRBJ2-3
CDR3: CASSPVVPGLAGGTDTQYF
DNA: TGTGCCAGCTCACCAGTAGTCCCCGGACTAGCGGGAGGCACAGATACGCAGTATTTT

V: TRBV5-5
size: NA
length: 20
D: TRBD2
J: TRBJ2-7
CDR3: CASSLAGSGRAGTVFYEQYF
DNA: TGTGCCAGCAGCTTGGCCGGAAGCGGGAGGGCCGGGACGGTGTTCTACGAGCAGTACTTC

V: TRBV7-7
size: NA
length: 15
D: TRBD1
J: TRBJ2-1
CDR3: CASSQRQGGKNEQFF
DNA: TGTGCTAGCAGCCAACGACAGGGTGGTAAGAATGAGCAGTTCTTC